The 13 T cell receptor beta chains below were found in one sample sequenced in a study of HIV-infected patients and healthy controls. Whole blood was used without fractionation, so all unsorted peripheral T cells were included. About 480 ng RNA was reverse transcribed with alpha and beta constant-region primers. Separate chain-specific third strand synthesis with multiplexing indices produced the alpha and beta libraries. TCRdb independently ran MiXCR on the 5' RACE reads; one entry per CDR3 protein. The repertoire holds 15,000 to 20,000 distinct CDR3 sequences, with more than 10% as singletons. The sequenced material came from blood. Source of these receptors: an adult in good health.

By frequency in the sample, this clonotype is medium-sized (0.01 to 0.1%). This rearrangement joins TRBV5-4 to TRBJ2-5, with TRBD1 as a possible D gene (6 bases). The CDR3 loop spans 13 amino acids. The germline V and J ends were trimmed by 0 bases and 5 bases, with 8 bases remaining between them. CDR1 is SGHNT, CDR2 YYREEE, per germline (reference sequence). CDR3 region: CASSLAGDETQYF. The CDR3 coding sequence is TGTGCCAGCAGCTTGGCAGGGGATGAGACCCAGTACTTC.

This clonotype appeared a few times. This chain links TRBV2 with TRBJ1-2, with D possibly matching TRBD1 (5 bases). This CDR3 has 14 residues. The germline V and J ends were trimmed by 3 bases and 2 bases, with 10 bases remaining between them. Per germline, CDR1 SNHLY and CDR2 FYNNEI. The CDR3 region has the DNA TGTGCCAGCAGTGACATATCAGGGAACTATGGCTACACCTTC. Translated: CASSDISGNYGYTF.

This clonotype was observed many times. V usage is TRBV6-5 and J usage is TRBJ1-1; unclear D gene. Germline CDR1 is MNHEY and CDR2 is SVGAGI. This CDR3 has 12 amino acids. Trimming removed 9 bases from V and 10 bases from J, with 18 bases in between. Here the CDR3 reads CASHKEGRGAFF. CDR3 sequence (DNA): TGTGCCAGTCATAAGGAGGGCAGAGGAGCTTTCTTT.

This clonotype was detected once. V gene TRBV20-1 combines with J gene TRBJ2-7; 16 bases are shared with TRBD2. Losses at the gene ends were 4 bases for V and 2 bases for J; bases not matched to a gene: 8. CDR3 length: 17 amino acids. CDR1 is DFQATT and CDR2 is SNEGSKA in the germline V gene (reference sequence). The CDR3 reads CSATKGLAGGSPYEQYF. The CDR3 nucleotides read TGCAGTGCTACCAAGGGACTAGCGGGGGGGTCCCCCTACGAGCAGTACTTC.

This sequence joins TRBV30 and TRBJ1-1, with a weak D call TRBD1 (5 bases). The V and J ends lost 0 bases and 6 bases respectively, with 17 bases between them. Germline V lookup: CDR1 GTSNPN, CDR2 SVGIG (reference sequence). This CDR3 region has 15 residues. The CDR3 DNA reads as TGTGCCTGGAGTGTTTACCGCAGGGTGGGCGCTGAAGCTTTCTTT. This sequence encodes CAWSVYRRVGAEAFF. The full variable domain, in which reference TRBV30 and TRBJ1-1 provide the parts outside the CDR3, is SQTIHQWPATLVQPVGSPLSLECTVEGTSNPNLYWYRQAAGRGLQLLFYSVGIGQISSEVPQNLSASRPQDRQFILSSKKLLLSDSGFYLCAWSVYRRVGAEAFFGQGTRLTVV.

The rearrangement joins TRBV27 to TRBJ1-4, with D possibly being TRBD1 (5 bases). Per germline, CDR1 MNHEY and CDR2 SMNVEV (reference sequence). Trimming cost V 6 bases and J 7 bases, with 12 bases left between them. The CDR3 runs to 13 residues. The CDR3 DNA follows: TGTGCCAGCAGGGCTACAGGTGGTGAAAAACTGTTTTTT. This encodes CASRATGGEKLFF.

This clonotype has more than one count but fewer than ten. The J gene is TRBJ2-7, the V gene TRBV15; D possibly corresponds to TRBD1 (6 bases). The germline V gene encodes CDR1 LNHNV and CDR2 YYDKDF (reference sequence). Trimming removed 1 base at V and 2 bases at J, with 12 bases between. There are 15 residues in the CDR3. The CDR3 reads CATSRGGQGTYEQYF. CDR3 bases: TGTGCCACCAGCAGAGGTGGCCAGGGGACCTACGAGCAGTACTTC.

This clonotype is labeled as medium-sized (0.01 to 0.1%). The chain employs TRBV7-3 and TRBJ1-1; D is ambiguous. This CDR3 has 13 amino acids. Germline V lookup: CDR1 SGHTA, CDR2 FQGTGA. Trimming removed 5 bases at V and 5 bases at J, with 12 bases between. CDR3 amino acids: CASSLTGQTEAFF. The CDR3 DNA follows: TGTGCCAGCAGCCTTACGGGTCAGACTGAAGCTTTCTTT.

This clonotype appeared many times. The chain combines TRBV12-3 or TRBV12-4 with TRBJ2-5, with D hard to call. With 3 bases removed from V and 5 bases from J, the gap between germline ends came to 10 bases. CDR3 length equals 13 residues. The CDR3 sequence: CASSLARSETQYF. For the CDR3, the DNA is TGTGCCAGCAGTTTGGCGCGGAGCGAGACCCAGTACTTC.

This clonotype has ten or more counts. This chain uses TRBV6-2 or TRBV6-3 with TRBJ1-1; D is unclear. V was pared by 9 bases and J by 4 bases, with 12 bases between. This CDR3 is built from 12 residues. Germline V gives CDR1 MNHEY, CDR2 SVGEGT. For the CDR3, the DNA is TGTGCCAGTCGACGGGCGGGCACTGAAGCTTTCTTT. This translates into CASRRAGTEAFF.

This clonotype was seen a handful of times. The chain couples TRBV18 to TRBJ1-4; D is uncertain. Trimming removed 0 bases from V and 5 bases from J, with 4 bases in between. Germline V CDR1 and CDR2: KGHSH, LQKENI. This CDR3 is 13 amino acids long. For the CDR3, the DNA is TGTGCCAGCTCACCACCGGGGAATGAAAAACTGTTTTTT. This sequence encodes CASSPPGNEKLFF.

The V call is TRBV5-6, the J call TRBJ2-5, with D uncertain. CDR3 length: 10 amino acids. V was cut by 2 bases and J by 13 bases, with 9 bases left in between. Germline values: CDR1 SGHDT, CDR2 YYEEEE. The CDR3 sequence: CASSLRLRYF. In DNA, the CDR3 is TGTGCCAGCAGCTTACGGCTCCGGTACTTC.

The chain employs TRBV6-6 and TRBJ1-6, with D possibly TRBD1 on 6 matching bases. The CDR3 is 18 residues long. Germline lookup yields CDR1 MNHNY and CDR2 SVGAGI (reference sequence). Trimming left V 6 bases short and J 0 bases short, with 18 bases between. This CDR3 is CASRRGAGASSYNSPLHF. The CDR3 coding sequence is TGTGCCAGCAGACGGGGGGCGGGGGCGAGCTCCTATAATTCACCCCTCCACTTT.